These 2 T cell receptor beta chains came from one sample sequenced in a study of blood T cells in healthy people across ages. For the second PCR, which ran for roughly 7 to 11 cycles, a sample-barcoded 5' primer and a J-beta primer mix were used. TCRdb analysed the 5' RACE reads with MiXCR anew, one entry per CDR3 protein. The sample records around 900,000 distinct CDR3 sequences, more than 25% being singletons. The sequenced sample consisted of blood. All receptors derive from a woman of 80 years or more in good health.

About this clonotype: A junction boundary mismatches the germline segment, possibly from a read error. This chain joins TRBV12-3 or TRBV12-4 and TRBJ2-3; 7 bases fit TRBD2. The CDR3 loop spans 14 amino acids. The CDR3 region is CASNLAVRADAQYF. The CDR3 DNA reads TGTGCCAGCAATCTAGCGGTGAGAGCAGATGCGCAGTATTTT.

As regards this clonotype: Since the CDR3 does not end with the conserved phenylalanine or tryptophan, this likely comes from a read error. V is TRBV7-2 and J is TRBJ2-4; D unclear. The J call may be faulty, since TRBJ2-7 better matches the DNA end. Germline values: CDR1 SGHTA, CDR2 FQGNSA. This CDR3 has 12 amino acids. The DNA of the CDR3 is TGTGCCAGCAGCTTAGTAGGCGACGAGCAGTACTGC. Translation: CASSLVGDEQYC.